The TCR beta chain described here comes from a study of T cells in Graves' hyperthyroidism and ophthalmopathy. Patients aged 18 to 65 with hyperthyroidism were newly diagnosed, with duration under 2 months. Amplified TCR beta CDR3 regions derived from RNA transcripts. The HTBI set primed first-round TCR CDR3 RT-PCR. TCRdb redid the calling of the multiplex PCR reads with MiXCR, one entry per CDR3 protein. The sample carries roughly 800,000 distinct CDR3 sequences, 38% recorded once. Germline trimming cut 7 bases from V and 2 bases from J; bases unmatched to any gene: 16. The CDR3 loop spans 19 amino acids. Germline-derived CDR1 and CDR2 are SGDLS and YYNGEE.

The V and J genes are TRBV9 and TRBJ2-7, with 15 bases fitting TRBD2. Sample: blood. This receptor was taken from a man aged 18 to 29 with Graves' hyperthyroidism. CDR3 protein: CASSTGLAGGTSRAYEQYF. Written as DNA, the CDR3 is TGTGCCAGCTCAACTGGACTAGCGGGGGGGACTTCCAGAGCCTACGAGCAGTACTTC.